This T cell receptor (beta chain) comes out of a study of control samples from healthy donors and cancer patients. Profiled with immunoSEQ multiplex PCR; TCRdb holds only in-frame clones, not every one. The data hold 130,000 to 150,000 clones, with about 90% observed a single time. The CDR3 runs to 13 residues. Germline assignment: CDR1 MNHEY and CDR2 SVGAGI. V was shortened by 6 bases and J by 2 bases, with 8 bases between the two germline ends. The chain uses TRBV6-5 and TRBJ2-1; D uncertain. The sample consisted of blood. The sequence was collected from a man aged 30-40 years in good health. For the CDR3, the DNA is TGTGCCAGCAGCCGCGACACCTACAATGAGCAGTTCTTC. Amino acids: CASSRDTYNEQFF.